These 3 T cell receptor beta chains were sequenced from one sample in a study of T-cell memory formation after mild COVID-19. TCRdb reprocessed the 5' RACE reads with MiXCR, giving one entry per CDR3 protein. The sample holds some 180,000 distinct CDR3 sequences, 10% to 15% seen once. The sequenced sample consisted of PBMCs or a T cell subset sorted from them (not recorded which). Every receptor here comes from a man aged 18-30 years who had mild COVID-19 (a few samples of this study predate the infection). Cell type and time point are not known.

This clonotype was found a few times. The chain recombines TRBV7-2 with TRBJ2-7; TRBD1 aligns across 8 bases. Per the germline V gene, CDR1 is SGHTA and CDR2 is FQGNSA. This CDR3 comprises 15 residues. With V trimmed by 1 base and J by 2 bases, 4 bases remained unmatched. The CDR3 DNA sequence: TGTGCCAGCAGCTTAGGGGGACAGGTCACCTACGAGCAGTACTTC. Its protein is CASSLGGQVTYEQYF.

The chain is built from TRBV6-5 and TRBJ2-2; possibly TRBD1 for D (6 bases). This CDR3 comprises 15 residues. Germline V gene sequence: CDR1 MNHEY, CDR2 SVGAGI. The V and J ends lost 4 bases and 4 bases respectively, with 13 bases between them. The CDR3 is CASSSLGAPTGELFF. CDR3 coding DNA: TGTGCCAGCAGTTCATTGGGGGCCCCCACCGGGGAGCTGTTTTTT.

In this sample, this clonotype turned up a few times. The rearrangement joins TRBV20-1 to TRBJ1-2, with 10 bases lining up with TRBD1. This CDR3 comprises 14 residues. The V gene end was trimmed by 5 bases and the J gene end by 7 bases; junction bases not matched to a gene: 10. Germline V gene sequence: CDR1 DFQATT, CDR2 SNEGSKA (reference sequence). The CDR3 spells CSAAPGQGTGGYTF. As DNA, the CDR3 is TGCAGTGCTGCGCCGGGACAGGGGACGGGTGGCTACACCTTC.